A single sample gave rise to the 26 T cell receptor beta chains below, sequenced in a study of long-term antiretroviral therapy in people with HIV. The run of the v3.0 immunoSEQ assay was at survey level. Sequencing was performed with immunoSEQ multiplex PCR; in TCRdb, only in-frame clones are kept and a portion is missing. The table shows about 30,000 clones, with around 78% occurring only once. The sample in question was unsorted PBMCs, obtained 1.5 years before starting antiretroviral therapy. These receptors all stem from a man between 18 and 29 years old with HIV.

V gene TRBV4-2 combines with J gene TRBJ1-1, with unresolved D. Trimming pared 0 bases from V and 7 bases from J, leaving 12 bases between. Germline values: CDR1 LGHNA, CDR2 YNFKEQ. This CDR3 region has 14 residues. CDR3 nucleotides: TGTGCCAGCAGCCAAGACCGGGGAGGCGTTGAAGCTTTCTTT. Its translation is CASSQDRGGVEAFF.

The genes are TRBV19 and TRBJ1-2; D is unclear. V was pared by 5 bases and J by 2 bases, with 12 bases between. This CDR3 is built from 14 residues. The germline V gene has CDR1 LNHDA and CDR2 SQIVND (reference sequence). The CDR3 region has the DNA TGTGCCAGTAGTCCCCTCGGAACAAACTATGGCTACACCTTC. Translation: CASSPLGTNYGYTF.

The genes are TRBV9 and TRBJ2-2, with 10 bases fitting TRBD1. The CDR3 length is 16 residues. Germline V CDR1 and CDR2: SGDLS, YYNGEE. The trim removed 4 bases at V and 4 bases at J, leaving 7 bases unmatched. CDR3 loop: CASSLGQGSITGELFF. The CDR3 DNA is TGTGCCAGCAGCTTGGGACAGGGGAGTATCACCGGGGAGCTGTTTTTT. Based on the CDR3 plus reference TRBV9 and TRBJ2-2, the full variable domain is DSGVTQTPKHLITATGQRVTLRCSPRSGDLSVYWYQQSLDQGLQFLIQYYNGEERAKGNILERFSAQQFPDLHSELNLSSLELGDSALYFCASSLGQGSITGELFFGEGSRLTVL.

The chain links TRBV7-3 to TRBJ2-1; possible D gene TRBD2, 5 bases. The ends were cut back, 0 bases at V and 5 bases at J, with 11 bases in the middle. Germline V CDR1 and CDR2: SGHTA, FQGTGA. The CDR3 loop spans 15 amino acids. Written as DNA, the CDR3 is TGTGCCAGCAGCTTAACTAGCGCAACAAACAATGAGCAGTTCTTC. Its translation: CASSLTSATNNEQFF.

This clone was detected a few times. J is TRBJ2-7 and V is TRBV7-9, with 9 positions matching TRBD1. CDR1 and CDR2 from the germline V gene are SEHNR and FQNEAQ (reference sequence). After removal of 0 bases from V and 4 bases from J, the junction contained 4 bases not matched to a gene. The CDR3 loop spans 15 amino acids. CDR3 sequence reads: CASSLADRGWYEQYF. In DNA form, the CDR3 reads TGTGCCAGCAGCTTAGCGGACAGGGGTTGGTACGAGCAGTACTTC.

The chain joins TRBV13 to TRBJ2-1; D possibly uses TRBD1 or TRBD2 (5 bases each). Germline CDR1 and CDR2: PRHDT and FYEKMQ (reference sequence). Trimming took 4 bases from V and 12 from J, leaving 25 bases between them. The CDR3 runs to 16 residues. CDR3 sequence (DNA): TGTGCCAGCAGCTCCCGGAGGCCTCCAGGGTCGAAGGGGCAGTTCTTC. Translated, it gives CASSSRRPPGSKGQFF.

This clone appeared a single time. The rearrangement links TRBV7-9 to TRBJ1-5; no definite D call. The CDR3 length is 12 residues. V was shortened by 4 bases and J by 7 bases, with 8 bases between the two germline ends. CDR1 is SEHNR and CDR2 is FQNEAQ in the germline V gene (reference sequence). DNA for the CDR3: TGTGCCAGCAGCTACGGGGAACAGCCCCAGCATTTT. Protein sequence: CASSYGEQPQHF.

The chain joins TRBV7-3 to TRBJ2-3, with D possibly TRBD2 on 6 matching bases. The germline gives CDR1 SGHTA, CDR2 FQGTGA. With 8 bases removed from V and 0 bases from J, the gap between germline ends came to 12 bases. The CDR3 runs 14 residues. This chain's CDR3 is CASSGGTSTDTQYF. CDR3 nucleotide sequence: TGTGCCAGCTCCGGGGGAACTAGCACAGATACGCAGTATTTT.

This chain connects TRBV2 to TRBJ2-7; D remains ambiguous. CDR3 length equals 11 residues. CDR1 is SNHLY, CDR2 FYNNEI, per germline. Trimming took 10 bases from V and 2 from J, leaving 9 bases between them. The DNA of the CDR3 is TGTGCCATCCCGGGTCCCTACGAGCAGTACTTC. This gives the protein CAIPGPYEQYF.

The chain couples TRBV7-2 to TRBJ2-3; 12 bases agree with TRBD2. V was pared by 0 bases and J by 2 bases, with 6 bases of the junction left unmatched. CDR3 length equals 18 residues. Germline V gene sequence: CDR1 SGHTA, CDR2 FQGNSA. CDR3 bases: TGTGCCAGCAGCTTAGCACATGGACTAGCGGGGCTCACAGATACGCAGTATTTT. Encoded protein: CASSLAHGLAGLTDTQYF.

This clone has a single count. This chain uses TRBV27 with TRBJ2-7; TRBD2 agrees at 7 bases. J lost 2 bases, V lost 6 bases, and 13 bases had no gene match. This CDR3 spans 16 amino acids. CDR1 MNHEY and CDR2 SMNVEV come from the germline V gene (reference sequence). DNA of the CDR3: TGTGCCAGCAGCTCGAGGCAGGGACGGGAGGCCTACGAGCAGTACTTC. It yields the protein CASSSRQGREAYEQYF.

The chain recombines TRBV2 with TRBJ1-1; D gene uncertain. V was trimmed by 0 bases and J by 8 bases, leaving 10 bases between them. The length of the CDR3 is 13 residues. Germline V gives CDR1 SNHLY, CDR2 FYNNEI. The CDR3 nucleotides read TGTGCCAGCAGTGAAGCATTTAAGCGGGAAGCTTTCTTT. Protein: CASSEAFKREAFF.

The chain recombines TRBV18 with TRBJ2-7; D may be TRBD1 (5 bases). Germline V gene data show CDR1 as KGHSH and CDR2 as LQKENI. V was cut by 3 bases and J by 5 bases, with 11 bases left in between. The CDR3 sequence is 13 residues long. CDR3 loop: CASSPRDWHEQYF. CDR3 DNA: TGTGCCAGCTCACCCAGGGATTGGCACGAGCAGTACTTC.

This clone has only one observation. A read error may produce the germline difference seen at one junction end. This sequence joins TRBV7-2 and TRBJ2-7, with D possibly TRBD1 on 6 matching bases. CDR3 size: 15 residues. Per the germline V gene, CDR1 is SGHTA and CDR2 is FQGNSA. The CDR3 DNA is TGTGCCAGCAGCTTAGGCAGGGGACCCTCCCACGAGCAGTACTTC. This encodes CASSLGRGPSHEQYF.

The genes are TRBV7-6 and TRBJ2-7; TRBD1 aligns across 11 bases. Germline V CDR1 and CDR2: SGHVS, FNYEAQ. CDR3 length: 15 residues. J was trimmed by 3 bases and V by 5 bases; bases with no gene match: 6. The CDR3 loop is CASSPGTGGYYEQYF. CDR3 bases: TGTGCCAGCAGCCCTGGGACAGGGGGATACTACGAGCAGTACTTC.

This clone was detected only a few times. The CDR3 end shows no conserved phenylalanine or tryptophan, and so a read error is likely. The DNA is omitted, as the CDR3 cannot be located on it reliably, and the CDR3 follows TCRdb's listing. This chain connects TRBV18 to TRBJ1-2. Per germline, CDR1 KGHSH and CDR2 LQKENI. The CDR3 region is 11 residues in length, termini included. CDR3 residues: CASSPRRGTSL.

The V gene is TRBV28, the J gene TRBJ2-5, with D possibly TRBD2 on 5 matching bases. The germline CDR1 and CDR2 sequences are MDHEN and SYDVKM. The CDR3 covers 15 residues. Trimming removed 6 bases at V and 2 bases at J, with 16 bases between. The CDR3 DNA reads as TGTGCCAGCAGCCCCCAGATGCGGGCTCAAGAGACCCAGTACTTC. Protein sequence: CASSPQMRAQETQYF.

This clone has only a few counts. The rearrangement links TRBV5-5 to TRBJ2-7; no reliable D call. The germline gives CDR1 SGHKS, CDR2 YYEKEE (reference sequence). CDR3 length equals 11 residues. V was pared by 0 bases and J by 2 bases, with 0 bases between. The CDR3 DNA reads TGTGCCAGCAGCTTGGCCTACGAGCAGTACTTC. It codes for CASSLAYEQYF.

This chain joins TRBV6-6 and TRBJ2-1; no firm D call. V was cut by 6 bases and J by 3 bases, with 9 bases left in between. This CDR3 spans 13 amino acids. Germline V lookup: CDR1 MNHNY, CDR2 SVGAGI (reference sequence). The CDR3, as DNA: TGTGCCAGCAGAGATGATATCTACAATGAGCAGTTCTTC. Translated: CASRDDIYNEQFF.

This chain joins TRBV4-2 and TRBJ1-2; tentative D call: TRBD1 (5 bases). This CDR3 has 15 residues. Germline V gene lookup returns CDR1 LGHNA and CDR2 YNFKEQ. Trimming pared 3 bases from V and 0 bases from J, leaving 11 bases between. CDR3 residues: CASSQSTDPNYGYTF. The CDR3 DNA reads as TGTGCCAGCAGCCAGTCGACAGACCCTAACTATGGCTACACCTTC.

V usage is TRBV7-9 and J usage is TRBJ2-7; TRBD2 matches 7 bases. The CDR3 sequence is 18 residues long. V gave up 1 base and J gave up 3 bases; unmatched junction bases: 15. Germline assignment: CDR1 SEHNR and CDR2 FQNEAQ (reference sequence). CDR3 sequence reads: CASSLGGRAFLGLYEQYF. The CDR3 nucleotides read TGTGCCAGCAGCTTAGGAGGGAGGGCCTTTCTGGGTCTCTACGAGCAGTACTTC. The full variable domain, with the rest looked up from reference TRBV7-9 and TRBJ2-7, is DTGVSQNPRHKITKRGQNVTFRCDPISEHNRLYWYRQTLGQGPEFLTYFQNEAQLEKSRLLSDRFSAERPKGSFSTLEIQRTEQGDSAMYLCASSLGGRAFLGLYEQYFGPGTRLTVT.

The chain joins TRBV7-9 to TRBJ1-1; D is unclear. The CDR3 runs to 16 residues. V was shortened by 4 bases and J by 0 bases, with 15 bases between the two germline ends. Per the germline V gene, CDR1 is SEHNR and CDR2 is FQNEAQ (reference sequence). CDR3 DNA sequence: TGTGCCAGCAGCTATCAATGGAGGCAGGTGAACACTGAAGCTTTCTTT. This sequence encodes CASSYQWRQVNTEAFF.

The chain uses TRBV7-2 and TRBJ2-5; D gene ambiguous. The CDR3 loop spans 16 amino acids. Looked up from germline, CDR1 is SGHTA and CDR2 is FQGNSA. With 5 bases removed from V and 5 bases from J, the gap between germline ends came to 21 bases. CDR3 coding DNA: TGTGCCAGCAGCCCTCAGTTTGCGCCTATGGGGGAGACCCAGTACTTC. Translating it yields CASSPQFAPMGETQYF. Full variable domain (outside the CDR3, taken from reference TRBV7-2 and TRBJ2-5): GAGVSQSPSNKVTEKGKDVELRCDPISGHTALYWYRQSLGQGLEFLIYFQGNSAPDKSGLPSDRFSAERTGGSVSTLTIQRTQQEDSAVYLCASSPQFAPMGETQYFGPGTRLLVL.

The CDR3 DNA sequence: TGTGCCAGCAGCGCCCGGGACGGCCAGCCGCAAGAGACCCAGTACTTC. Protein: CASSARDGQPQETQYF. V is TRBV11-2 and J is TRBJ2-5; D might be TRBD1 or TRBD2, each matching 5 bases. V was clipped by 5 bases and J by 2 bases, with 18 bases between them. This CDR3 comprises 16 residues. CDR1 and CDR2 from the germline V gene are SGHAT and FQNNGV.

This clone appeared a single time. This sequence joins TRBV9 and TRBJ2-1; the D call may be TRBD1 or TRBD2 (7 bases each). Germline V lookup: CDR1 SGDLS, CDR2 YYNGEE. CDR3 length: 15 residues. V lost 4 bases and J lost 6, with 17 bases in between. The CDR3 sequence: CASSPQPRGGNEQFF. The CDR3 nucleotides read TGTGCCAGCAGCCCTCAACCCAGGGGGGGCAATGAGCAGTTCTTC.

This clone was found a few times. The chain joins TRBV5-1 to TRBJ1-3; 9 bases align to TRBD1. The CDR3 consists of 15 residues. Germline CDR1 and CDR2: SGHRS and YFSETQ. V lost 5 bases, J lost 8 bases, and 11 bases stayed unmatched. Written as DNA, the CDR3 is TGCGCCAGCAGAAGTGGACAGGGGTCGGGGTACACCATATATTTT. This encodes CASRSGQGSGYTIYF.